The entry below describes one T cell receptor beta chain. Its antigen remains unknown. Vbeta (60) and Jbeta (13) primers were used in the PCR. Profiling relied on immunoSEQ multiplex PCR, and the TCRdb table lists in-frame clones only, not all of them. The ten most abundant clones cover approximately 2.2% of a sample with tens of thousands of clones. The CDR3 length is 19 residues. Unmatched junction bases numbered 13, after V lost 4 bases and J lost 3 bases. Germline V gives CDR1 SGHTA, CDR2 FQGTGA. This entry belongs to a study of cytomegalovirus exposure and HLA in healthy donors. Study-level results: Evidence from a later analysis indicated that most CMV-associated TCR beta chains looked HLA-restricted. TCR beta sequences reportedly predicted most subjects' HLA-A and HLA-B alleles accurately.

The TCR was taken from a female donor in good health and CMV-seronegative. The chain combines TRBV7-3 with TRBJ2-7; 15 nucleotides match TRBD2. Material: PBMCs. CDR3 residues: CASSSPPGTSGRYNYEQYF. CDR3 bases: TGTGCCAGCAGCTCTCCACCCGGGACTAGCGGGAGGTACAACTACGAGCAGTACTTC. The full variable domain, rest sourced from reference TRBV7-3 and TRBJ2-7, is GAGVSQTPSNKVTEKGKYVELRCDPISGHTALYWYRQSLGQGPEFLIYFQGTGAADDSGLPNDRFFAVRPEGSVSTLKIQRTERGDSAVYLCASSSPPGTSGRYNYEQYFGPGTRLTVT.